Each of the 16 T cell receptor beta chains below was sequenced from the same sample in a study of blood T cell repertoires in COVID-19. Sequencing was performed with immunoSEQ multiplex PCR; in TCRdb, only in-frame clones are kept and a portion is missing. The sample has fewer than 250,000 clones, 83% seen once. Sequencing was performed on peripheral blood. Receptors were obtained from a middle-aged woman with active or convalescent COVID-19.

The chain couples TRBV7-9 to TRBJ1-1; no reliable D call. CDR1 is SEHNR and CDR2 is FQNEAQ in the germline V gene (reference sequence). Trimming removed 7 bases from V and 3 bases from J, with 12 bases in between. This CDR3 has 13 amino acids. CDR3 bases: TGTGCCAGCAACCATCGGAGGGACACTGAAGCTTTCTTT. It specifies CASNHRRDTEAFF.

This chain joins TRBV6-5 and TRBJ2-7; 9 bases match TRBD2. This CDR3 has 13 residues. Trimming cost V 8 bases and J 5 bases; bases outside gene matches: 7. CDR1 MNHEY and CDR2 SVGAGI come from the germline V gene. CDR3 region: CASEAGGTHEQYF. CDR3 DNA sequence: TGTGCCAGCGAGGCGGGAGGGACCCACGAGCAGTACTTC.

The rearrangement links TRBV28 to TRBJ1-5, with D perhaps TRBD1 (6 bases). This CDR3 is built from 15 residues. V was shortened by 7 bases and J by 2 bases, with 15 bases between the two germline ends. In germline, CDR1 is MDHEN, CDR2 SYDVKM. The CDR3 DNA follows: TGTGCCAGCACCCGGGGGGCGCAGGGCAATCAGCCCCAGCATTTT. Translation gives CASTRGAQGNQPQHF.

This clone has just a few counts. This rearrangement joins TRBV18 to TRBJ2-1, with 10 bases lining up with TRBD1. Looked up from germline, CDR1 is KGHSH and CDR2 is LQKENI. CDR3 length: 15 residues. V trimming: 3 bases; J trimming: 13 bases; junction bases outside the gene matches: 12. This CDR3 reads CASSPGTGVVWDQFF. The CDR3, as DNA: TGTGCCAGCTCACCCGGGACAGGGGTTGTCTGGGATCAGTTCTTC.

This rearrangement joins TRBV9 to TRBJ2-7, with D possibly being TRBD2 (6 bases). Germline V gene data show CDR1 as SGDLS and CDR2 as YYNGEE. The CDR3 is made up of 15 amino acids. The ends were cut back, 4 bases at V and 5 bases at J, with 19 bases in the middle. CDR3 nucleotide sequence: TGTGCCAGCAGCCCGGAGGGGATTTTGTCCAACGAGCAGTACTTC. Amino acids: CASSPEGILSNEQYF.

This clone was seen once. The V and J genes are TRBV25-1 and TRBJ2-4; 10 positions agree with TRBD2. This CDR3 spans 13 amino acids. Trimming took 2 bases from V and 8 from J; bases not matched to a gene: 0. Germline lookup yields CDR1 MGHDK and CDR2 SYGVNS. The CDR3 loop reads CASSELAGDIQYF. CDR3 nucleotide sequence: TGTGCCAGCAGTGAACTAGCGGGGGACATTCAGTACTTC.

The V and J genes are TRBV19 and TRBJ1-2; 7 bases match TRBD1. The germline V gene has CDR1 LNHDA and CDR2 SQIVND (reference sequence). The CDR3 runs 11 residues. V lost 9 bases to trimming and J lost 8 bases; unmatched junction nucleotides: 6. The CDR3 DNA follows: TGTGCCAGCGAGACAGGGAACGGCTACACCTTC. Translation gives CASETGNGYTF.

The CDR3 reads CASSLTAEAFF. Written as DNA, the CDR3 is TGTGCCAGCAGTTTAACAGCTGAAGCTTTCTTT. The rearrangement joins TRBV12-3 or TRBV12-4 to TRBJ1-1; D is unclear. The CDR3 loop spans 11 amino acids. The ends were cut back, 2 bases at V and 6 bases at J, with 4 bases in the middle.

The chain employs TRBV28 and TRBJ2-1; 8 bases are a match to TRBD1. Germline V gene data show CDR1 as MDHEN and CDR2 as SYDVKM. CDR3 length: 19 amino acids. With 3 bases clipped from V and 8 bases from J, the junction kept 21 bases outside the gene matches. CDR3 amino acids: CASSFATSRQGFFQYEQFF. The CDR3 nucleotides are TGTGCCAGCAGTTTCGCCACGAGTCGACAGGGGTTTTTTCAGTATGAGCAGTTCTTC.

The chain combines TRBV12-3 or TRBV12-4 with TRBJ2-7; tentative D call: TRBD1 (5 bases). The germline V and J ends were trimmed by 6 bases and 6 bases, with 12 bases remaining between them. The CDR3 loop spans 12 amino acids. The CDR3 DNA is TGTGCCAGCAGCCTCCAGGGCGGCGAGCAGTACTTC. Its translation is CASSLQGGEQYF.

Here the CDR3 DNA reads TGTGCCAGCAGCTCGACGACAACTCGTGTAGGCACTGAAGCTTTCTTT. Its translation is CASSSTTTRVGTEAFF. The gene calls are TRBV7-9 and TRBJ1-1; D is undetermined. Per germline, CDR1 SEHNR and CDR2 FQNEAQ (reference sequence). V gave up 4 bases and J gave up 4 bases, with 19 bases separating them. This CDR3 comprises 16 residues.

The gene calls are TRBV9 and TRBJ2-7, with 11 nucleotides matching TRBD2. CDR1 and CDR2 from the germline V gene are SGDLS and YYNGEE. J gave up 3 bases and V 1 base, and 6 bases lay outside the gene matches. CDR3 length: 16 amino acids. CDR3 bases: TGTGCCAGCAGCGTATACTCTAGCGGGGGGCACTACGAGCAGTACTTC. It translates to CASSVYSSGGHYEQYF.

This clone was found a few times. This sequence joins TRBV5-1 and TRBJ1-2; maybe TRBD1 (6 bases). Germline-derived CDR1 and CDR2 are SGHRS and YFSETQ. Trimming stripped 2 bases from V and 3 bases from J, with 8 bases between. The CDR3 has 13 residues. The CDR3, as DNA: TGCGCCAGCAGCTTTGCAGGGGACTATGGCTACACCTTC. Its translation is CASSFAGDYGYTF.

The gene calls are TRBV5-6 and TRBJ1-4, with a weak D call TRBD1 (5 bases). The CDR3 is made up of 15 amino acids. Per the germline V gene, CDR1 is SGHDT and CDR2 is YYEEEE. Between the trimmed V and J ends, which lost 3 bases and 4 bases, there was a span of 13 bases. The CDR3 region is CASSSQTANNEKLFF. In DNA form, the CDR3 reads TGTGCCAGCAGCTCCCAGACAGCCAATAATGAAAAACTGTTTTTT.

The gene calls are TRBV5-1 and TRBJ1-3; 9 bases agree with TRBD1. Germline V lookup: CDR1 SGHRS, CDR2 YFSETQ. With 1 base clipped from V and 1 base from J, the junction kept 3 bases outside the gene matches. CDR3 size: 16 residues. The CDR3 region is CASSLNGQGSGNTIYF. CDR3 DNA sequence: TGCGCCAGCAGCTTGAATGGACAGGGGTCTGGAAACACCATATATTTT.

The chain employs TRBV7-3 and TRBJ1-2; D not resolved. V lost 2 bases to trimming and J lost 0 bases, with 10 bases between them. CDR3 length: 15 amino acids. Germline V lookup: CDR1 SGHTA, CDR2 FQGTGA. The CDR3, as DNA: TGTGCCAGCAGCTTAGGTGGAACAGCTAACTATGGCTACACCTTC. Translating it yields CASSLGGTANYGYTF.